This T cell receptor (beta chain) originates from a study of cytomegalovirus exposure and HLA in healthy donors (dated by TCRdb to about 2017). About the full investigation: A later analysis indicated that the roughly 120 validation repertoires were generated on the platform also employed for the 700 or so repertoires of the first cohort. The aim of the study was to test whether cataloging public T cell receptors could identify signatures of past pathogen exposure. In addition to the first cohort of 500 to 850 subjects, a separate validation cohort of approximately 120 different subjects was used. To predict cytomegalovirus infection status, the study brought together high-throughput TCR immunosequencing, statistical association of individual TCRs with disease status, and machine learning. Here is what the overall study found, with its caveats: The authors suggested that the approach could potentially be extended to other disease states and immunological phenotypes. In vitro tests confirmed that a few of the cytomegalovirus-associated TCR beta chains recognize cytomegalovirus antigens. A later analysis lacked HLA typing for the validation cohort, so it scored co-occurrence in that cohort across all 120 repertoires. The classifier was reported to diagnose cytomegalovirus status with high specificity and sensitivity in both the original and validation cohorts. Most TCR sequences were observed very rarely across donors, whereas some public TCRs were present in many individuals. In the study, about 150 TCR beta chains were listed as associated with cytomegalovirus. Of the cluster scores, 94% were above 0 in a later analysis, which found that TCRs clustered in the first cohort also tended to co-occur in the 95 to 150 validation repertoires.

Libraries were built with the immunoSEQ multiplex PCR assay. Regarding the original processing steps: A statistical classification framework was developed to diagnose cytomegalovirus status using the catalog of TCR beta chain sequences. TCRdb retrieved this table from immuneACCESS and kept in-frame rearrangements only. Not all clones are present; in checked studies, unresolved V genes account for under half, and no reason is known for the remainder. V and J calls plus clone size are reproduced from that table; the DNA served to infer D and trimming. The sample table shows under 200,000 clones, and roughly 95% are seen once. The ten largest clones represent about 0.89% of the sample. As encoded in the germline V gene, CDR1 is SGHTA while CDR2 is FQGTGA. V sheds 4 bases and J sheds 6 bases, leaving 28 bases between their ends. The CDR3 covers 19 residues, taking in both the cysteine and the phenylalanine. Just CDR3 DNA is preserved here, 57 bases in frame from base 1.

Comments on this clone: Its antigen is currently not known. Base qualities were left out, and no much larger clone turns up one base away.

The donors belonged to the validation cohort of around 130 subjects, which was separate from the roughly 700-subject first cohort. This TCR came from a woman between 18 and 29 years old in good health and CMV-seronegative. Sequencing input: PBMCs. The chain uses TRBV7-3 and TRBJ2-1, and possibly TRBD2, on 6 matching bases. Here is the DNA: TGTGCCAGCAGCTCCCTCCCCCTGACTAGTCTTACCTTGGCCAATGAGCAGTTCTTC. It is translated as CASSSLPLTSLTLANEQFF.